Detailed here is one TCR beta chain. Its antigen is still unknown. The data were obtained in a study of vaccination effects on CD4 cells after COVID-19. Antigen-specific CD4+ T cells expanded by the ViraFEST assay with viral peptide pools were then sequenced. After more than 8 days in culture, the CD4+ T cells were isolated. The cohort was immunized with two doses of either the BNT162b2 or mRNA-1273 vaccine. IL-2 medium was substituted for half the medium on days 3 and 7. With V trimmed by 5 bases and J by 5 bases, 12 bases remained unmatched. Germline values: CDR1 SGHAT, CDR2 FQNNGV. This CDR3 is built from 16 residues. Profiled with immunoSEQ multiplex PCR; TCRdb holds only in-frame clones, not every one. The sample has around 30,000 clones, approximately 75% seen once.

V and J are TRBV11-2 and TRBJ1-1; 9 bases match TRBD1. Sample: CD4+ T cells from PBMCs cultured with HCoV-229E spike peptides, taken after COVID-19 vaccination. This TCR came from a human donor who received a COVID-19 vaccine. CDR3 region: CASSPTGRTGETEAFF. The CDR3 bases are TGTGCCAGCAGCCCAACCGGCAGGACAGGGGAGACTGAAGCTTTCTTT.